This T cell receptor beta chain was captured in a study of blood T cell repertoires in COVID-19 (TCRdb year 2020). In the study overall: Collaborator samples came from the United States, Italy and Spain and covered acute and convalescent phases of COVID-19. The material from the prospective study consisted of cDNA or gDNA derived from T cells, B-cell-depleted T cells, or PBMCs. Deeply sampled blood TCRbeta repertoires from subjects exposed to, actively infected with, or recovered from COVID-19 were included in the dataset. A freely available public database, intended as a resource for researchers studying the immune response to SARS-CoV-2, is where the repertoires were released. The samples were drawn from two sources: the first 160 participants of the ongoing ImmuneRACE study, and over 950 subjects contributed by 6 global collaborators. A de-identified subject ID, COVID-19 status, age in years and sex were almost always included in the sample metadata. Where HLA class I and class II types were available, the types were taken from metadata supplied by the sample provider, not from assay-based typing. Paper-wide results and their limitations: The amount of clinical and demographic metadata varied by source and participant and was provided uncurated.

The immunoSEQ Assay, a bias-controlled multiplex PCR, was used to amplify TCRbeta CDR3 regions from genomic DNA. Under the source paper's analysis protocol: Within the assay, amplification of reference gene primers was used to estimate how many nucleated cells each sample contained. Sequence reads were collapsed and filtered to measure the absolute abundance of every unique TCRbeta CDR3 rearrangement. For each sample, productive Simpson clonality was calculated by taking the square root of Simpson's diversity index across productive rearrangements. TCRdb took this table from immuneACCESS and kept in-frame rearrangements with V and J called. Such tables lack part of the clones; where checked against another copy, unresolved V genes explain under half of the gap, and the rest is unexplained. V and J calls and clone size are copied from that table; D and trimming were computed from the DNA. Present in this sample are 70,000 to 95,000 clones, 70% to 90% of which were seen just once. The leading ten clones occupy 2.5% to 3% of the sample.

This clone appeared once. Its antigen is currently not known. No per-base quality is available; no much larger clone lies one base away. One collaborating source in Seattle enrolled patients during active infection and followed them longitudinally through the course of disease. Collaborating institutions collected whole blood in K2EDTA tubes following their own protocols. For TCRbeta analysis, collaborators shipped samples in one of three forms: frozen whole blood, isolated PBMCs, or DNA extracted from either of those sample types. The CDR3 runs 16 residues from the cysteine to the phenylalanine. The sequence is cut down to CDR3 DNA, 48 bases in frame from base 1. In the germline V gene, CDR1 corresponds to KGHSH and CDR2 to LQKENI. At the junction V is shortened by 2 bases and J by 4 bases; bases outside the gene matches: 6.

The sequenced sample consisted of peripheral blood. This receptor was obtained from a man aged 45-65 years with COVID-19, enrolled during active disease. The sequence is built from TRBV18 and TRBJ2-1; 9 central nucleotides agree with TRBD1. CDR3 sequence: CASSPAGTGNYNEQFF. The base sequence is TGTGCCAGCTCACCAGCCGGGACAGGGAATTACAATGAGCAGTTCTTC. This CDR3, with the reference TRBV18 and TRBJ2-1 proteins standing in past its ends, gives the full variable domain NAGVMQNPRHLVRRRGQEARLRCSPMKGHSHVYWYRQLPEEGLKFMVYLQKENIIDESGMPKERFSAEFPKEGPSILRIQQVVRGDSAAYFCASSPAGTGNYNEQFFGPGTRLTVL.